This entry lists 32 T cell receptor beta chains sequenced from one sample in a study of blood T cell repertoires in COVID-19. The protocol was immunoSEQ multiplex PCR, while the TCRdb copy is restricted to in-frame clones and leaves out a portion. In the table there are a few hundred thousand clones, around 91% of which are singletons. Specimen: PBMCs or T cells enriched from blood (not recorded which). The origin of the receptors is a young woman with acute COVID-19.

The genes are TRBV2 and TRBJ2-7, with 7 bases that match TRBD1. The CDR3 has 11 residues. V lost 6 bases, J lost 4 bases, and 0 bases stayed unmatched. Germline V gives CDR1 SNHLY, CDR2 FYNNEI. CDR3: CASRTGYEQYF. The CDR3 coding sequence is TGTGCCAGCAGGACAGGGTACGAGCAGTACTTC.

The rearrangement joins TRBV10-3 to TRBJ2-7; 9 bases fit TRBD1. CDR3 length: 13 amino acids. V dropped 7 bases and J dropped 5; count of bases not matched to a gene: 6. The germline V gene has CDR1 ENHRY and CDR2 SYGVKD. The CDR3 sequence is CAINPDRGHEQYF. The CDR3 coding sequence is TGTGCCATCAACCCGGACAGGGGCCACGAGCAGTACTTC.

This clone was observed once. Other DNA sequences of this sample code for an identical CDR3. The J gene is TRBJ1-1, the V gene TRBV18; TRBD1 aligns across 7 bases. This CDR3 comprises 14 residues. CDR1 and CDR2 (germline): KGHSH, LQKENI. The V and J ends lost 1 base and 2 bases, in that order; junction bases with no gene match: 1. CDR3 sequence (DNA): TGTGCCAGCTCACCACGGACAGGCAACACTGAAGCTTTCTTT. Its protein product is CASSPRTGNTEAFF. Complete variable domain (other parts from reference TRBV18 and TRBJ1-1): NAGVMQNPRHLVRRRGQEARLRCSPMKGHSHVYWYRQLPEEGLKFMVYLQKENIIDESGMPKERFSAEFPKEGPSILRIQQVVRGDSAAYFCASSPRTGNTEAFFGQGTRLTVV.

The chain uses TRBV7-2 and TRBJ1-1, with D unclear. V was shortened by 2 bases and J by 0 bases, with 10 bases between the two germline ends. The CDR3 is made up of 15 amino acids. Germline-derived CDR1 and CDR2 are SGHTA and FQGNSA. The chain's CDR3 is CASSLRQAMNTEAFF. CDR3 sequence (DNA): TGTGCCAGCAGCTTACGACAAGCAATGAACACTGAAGCTTTCTTT.

This chain connects TRBV6-5 to TRBJ1-2, with 8 bases identical to TRBD1. Trimming removed 4 bases from V and 2 bases from J; junction bases left unmatched: 3. Germline-derived CDR1 and CDR2 are MNHEY and SVGAGI. This CDR3 is 14 amino acids long. The CDR3 sequence: CASSSRQGNYGYTF. The CDR3 bases are TGTGCCAGCAGTTCACGACAGGGGAACTATGGCTACACCTTC.

The rearrangement joins TRBV5-8 to TRBJ1-2; 10 nucleotides line up with TRBD1. The CDR3 has 17 amino acids. V shed 0 bases, J shed 5 bases, and the junction held 10 bases outside the gene matches. Germline CDR1 reads SGHTS; CDR2 reads YDEGEE. As DNA, the CDR3 is TGTGCCAGCAGCTTGGGGGGACAGGGGCTACTCTGGTATGGCTACACCTTC. It specifies CASSLGGQGLLWYGYTF.

The genes are TRBV7-2 and TRBJ2-3; D is unresolved. Germline CDR1 SGHTA, CDR2 FQGNSA. CDR3 length equals 12 residues. V gave up 0 bases and J gave up 6 bases, with 4 bases separating them. CDR3 in DNA: TGTGCCAGCAGCTTAGCTGCGGATACGCAGTATTTT. It specifies CASSLAADTQYF.

This chain connects TRBV5-6 to TRBJ2-1; D is possibly TRBD1 (6 bases). The length of the CDR3 is 14 residues. Trimming pared 5 bases from V and 8 bases from J, leaving 17 bases between. Germline V lookup: CDR1 SGHDT, CDR2 YYEEEE. CDR3 DNA: TGTGCCAGCAGATTACTGCAGGGGTCCCATGAGCAGTTCTTC. It codes for CASRLLQGSHEQFF.

The chain couples TRBV4-3 to TRBJ1-2; 8 positions agree with TRBD1. Trimming cost V 4 bases and J 6 bases; bases outside gene matches: 7. The CDR3 is made up of 14 amino acids. Germline V gives CDR1 LGHNA, CDR2 YSLEER. The CDR3 here is CASSLGQGQDGYTF. In DNA, the CDR3 is TGCGCCAGCAGCCTCGGACAGGGCCAGGATGGCTACACCTTC.

The chain recombines TRBV6-5 with TRBJ1-1; D is unclear. Per the germline V gene, CDR1 is MNHEY and CDR2 is SVGAGI. The CDR3 totals 15 residues. V lost 4 bases and J 1 base, leaving 13 bases between the germline ends. DNA of the CDR3: TGTGCCAGCAGTTCCTTGACCGGGAGGAACACTGAAGCTTTCTTT. Residues: CASSSLTGRNTEAFF.

The rearrangement links TRBV2 to TRBJ2-2; 8 bases are a match to TRBD1. Losses at the gene ends were 6 bases for V and 5 bases for J; bases not matched to a gene: 8. Germline V gene data show CDR1 as SNHLY and CDR2 as FYNNEI. The CDR3 runs to 15 residues. The chain's CDR3 is CASRGQGSRTGELFF. The CDR3 DNA reads TGTGCCAGCAGAGGACAGGGAAGTAGAACCGGGGAGCTGTTTTTT.

V is TRBV28 and J is TRBJ1-5, with D uncertain. The V gene lost 4 bases and the J gene lost 3 bases, with 10 bases spanning the gap. Germline CDR1 is MDHEN and CDR2 is SYDVKM. CDR3 length equals 14 residues. The CDR3 DNA reads as TGTGCCAGCAGTTCACAGTTAATCAATCAGCCCCAGCATTTT. This translates into CASSSQLINQPQHF.

The rearrangement links TRBV3-1 (or the pseudogene TRBV3-2) to TRBJ1-1, with D hard to call. V dropped 0 bases and J dropped 6 bases, with 11 bases sitting between them. Germline V lookup: CDR1 LGHDT, CDR2 YNNKEL (reference sequence). The CDR3 runs 14 residues. The CDR3 protein is CASSQDAPSAEAFF. The CDR3, as DNA: TGTGCCAGCAGCCAAGATGCCCCGAGCGCTGAAGCTTTCTTT.

In its sample, this clone was seen once. The V gene is TRBV9, the J gene TRBJ2-7; tentative D call: TRBD2 (6 bases). V was pared by 8 bases and J by 0 bases, with 21 bases between. CDR3 length equals 16 residues. Germline loops: CDR1 SGDLS, CDR2 YYNGEE. The CDR3 reads CARGPGRGPSSYEQYF. In DNA, the CDR3 is TGTGCCAGGGGACCTGGGCGGGGACCGAGCTCCTACGAGCAGTACTTC. Full variable domain (missing parts from reference TRBV9 and TRBJ2-7): DSGVTQTPKHLITATGQRVTLRCSPRSGDLSVYWYQQSLDQGLQFLIQYYNGEERAKGNILERFSAQQFPDLHSELNLSSLELGDSALYFCARGPGRGPSSYEQYFGPGTRLTVT.

The chain links TRBV18 to TRBJ2-7; 7 nucleotides match TRBD1. V shed 3 bases, J shed 4 bases, and the junction held 3 bases outside the gene matches. The length of the CDR3 is 13 residues. In germline, CDR1 is KGHSH, CDR2 LQKENI. The CDR3 region has the DNA TGTGCCAGCTCACCCGGACAGGATTACGAGCAGTACTTC. Its translation: CASSPGQDYEQYF.

The CDR3 here is CASRSPTGGKNEQYF. The CDR3 nucleotides are TGTGCCAGTAGATCACCGACAGGGGGTAAGAACGAGCAGTACTTC. The rearrangement joins TRBV19 to TRBJ2-7; TRBD1 matches 9 bases. CDR1 and CDR2 from the germline V gene are LNHDA and SQIVND (reference sequence). V shed 6 bases, J shed 5 bases, and the junction held 11 bases outside the gene matches. The CDR3 is made up of 15 amino acids.

The chain links TRBV5-4 to TRBJ2-3; TRBD2 matches 7 bases. CDR1 is SGHNT, CDR2 YYREEE, per germline (reference sequence). Unmatched junction bases numbered 1, after V lost 4 bases and J lost 2 bases. This CDR3 contains 13 residues. The CDR3 nucleotides read TGTGCCAGCAGCCGGGACTACACAGATACGCAGTATTTT. Translating gives CASSRDYTDTQYF.

This chain links TRBV3-1 (or the pseudogene TRBV3-2) with TRBJ1-2, with D unresolved. The CDR3 is 11 amino acids. Trimming shortened V by 1 base and J by 7 bases, and 4 bases separated the two germline ends. From germline, CDR1 is LGHDT and CDR2 YNNKEL (reference sequence). In nucleotides, the CDR3 is TGTGCCAGCAGCCAAGGAGCTGGCTACACCTTC. The encoded protein is CASSQGAGYTF.

The chain recombines TRBV5-5 with TRBJ1-1; maybe TRBD1 (5 bases). CDR1 SGHKS and CDR2 YYEKEE come from the germline V gene (reference sequence). The V and J ends lost 2 bases and 1 base respectively, with 12 bases between them. CDR3 length: 15 residues. The CDR3 sequence is CASSLDLQGNTEAFF. The DNA of the CDR3 is TGTGCCAGCAGCTTAGACCTTCAGGGGAACACTGAAGCTTTCTTT.

This chain links TRBV6-2 or TRBV6-3 with TRBJ2-5; tentative D call: TRBD2 (6 bases). This CDR3 has 13 residues. CDR1 is MNHEY and CDR2 is SVGEGT in the germline V gene. V lost 4 bases and J 3 bases, leaving 9 bases between the germline ends. CDR3 loop: CASSSSEKETQYF. The CDR3 region has the DNA TGTGCCAGCAGTTCTAGCGAGAAAGAGACCCAGTACTTC.

The chain has TRBV27 and TRBJ2-7; D gene ambiguous. Germline assignment: CDR1 MNHEY and CDR2 SMNVEV (reference sequence). This CDR3 is 11 amino acids long. V shed 6 bases and J shed 4 bases, with 7 bases lying between them. CDR3 loop: CASRSIYEQYF. The CDR3 DNA is TGTGCCAGCAGGAGTATATACGAGCAGTACTTC.

This chain links TRBV5-1 with TRBJ1-3; tentatively, D is TRBD1 (6 bases). The germline CDR1 and CDR2 sequences are SGHRS and YFSETQ. This CDR3 region has 16 residues. V gave up 4 bases and J gave up 0 bases, with 14 bases separating them. The CDR3 is CASSATTGNSGNTIYF. The CDR3 DNA sequence: TGCGCCAGCAGCGCCACCACAGGGAACTCTGGAAACACCATATATTTT.

The rearrangement links TRBV29-1 to TRBJ2-3; 14 bases agree with TRBD2. Germline V CDR1 and CDR2: SQVTM, ANQGSEA. The trim removed 2 bases at V and 5 bases at J, leaving 6 bases unmatched. The CDR3 is 16 residues long. The CDR3 region has the DNA TGCAGCGTTGAATACCGCGGACTAGCGGGAGGAGATACGCAGTATTTT. As protein: CSVEYRGLAGGDTQYF.

This rearrangement joins TRBV6-1 to TRBJ1-1; 8 bases align to TRBD1. Germline V CDR1 and CDR2: MNHNS, SASEGT. The length of the CDR3 is 14 residues. J gave up 2 bases and V 3 bases, and 2 bases lay outside the gene matches. The DNA of the CDR3 is TGTGCCAGCAGTGAGACAGGGGTAAACACTGAAGCTTTCTTT. Protein sequence: CASSETGVNTEAFF.

The V and J genes are TRBV5-1 and TRBJ2-7, with 12 bases matching TRBD1. V shed 2 bases, J shed 0 bases, and the junction held 6 bases outside the gene matches. CDR1 and CDR2 (germline): SGHRS, YFSETQ. The CDR3 has 17 residues. CDR3 sequence: CASSFSGTGGSSYEQYF. The CDR3 DNA reads as TGCGCCAGCAGCTTCTCCGGGACAGGGGGCAGCTCCTACGAGCAGTACTTC. Full variable domain (outside the CDR3, taken from reference TRBV5-1 and TRBJ2-7): KAGVTQTPRYLIKTRGQQVTLSCSPISGHRSVSWYQQTPGQGLQFLFEYFSETQRNKGNFPGRFSGRQFSNSRSEMNVSTLELGDSALYLCASSFSGTGGSSYEQYFGPGTRLTVT.

The V gene is TRBV6-1, the J gene TRBJ1-4; unclear D gene. Germline CDR1 is MNHNS and CDR2 is SASEGT. V was pared by 2 bases and J by 5 bases, with 24 bases between. The CDR3 extends over 19 amino acids. The CDR3 spells CASSELVGLLGRHNEKLFF. The CDR3 DNA follows: TGTGCCAGCAGTGAATTAGTGGGCCTGCTCGGCCGGCACAATGAAAAACTGTTTTTT.

The chain has TRBV4-1 and TRBJ2-2; 8 bases match TRBD1. V was clipped by 5 bases and J by 4 bases; unmatched bases: 15. The CDR3 totals 18 residues. Germline loops: CDR1 MGHRA, CDR2 YSYEKL. The CDR3 loop is CASSEGRQGKISTGELFF. CDR3 DNA sequence: TGCGCCAGCAGCGAGGGCCGACAGGGGAAGATTTCCACCGGGGAGCTGTTTTTT.

The chain combines TRBV15 with TRBJ2-5; no clear D. Trimming took off 6 bases at V and 2 bases at J, with 7 bases between the two ends. The germline V gene has CDR1 LNHNV and CDR2 YYDKDF (reference sequence). This CDR3 comprises 12 residues. In nucleotides, the CDR3 is TGTGCCACCAGGGCGGTACAAGAGACCCAGTACTTC. This translates into CATRAVQETQYF.

The chain combines TRBV25-1 with TRBJ2-7; the match to TRBD1 covers 9 bases. Germline V gene sequence: CDR1 MGHDK, CDR2 SYGVNS. The CDR3 is 15 amino acids. The junction had 4 bases not matched to a gene; V was cut back by 3 bases and J by 1 base. This CDR3 reads CASSDGGTGSYEQYF. The CDR3 DNA reads TGTGCCAGCAGTGATGGCGGGACAGGGTCCTACGAGCAGTACTTC.

V usage is TRBV6-4 and J usage is TRBJ2-3; D possibly corresponds to TRBD2 (5 bases). CDR3 length: 16 residues. Germline V gives CDR1 MRHNA, CDR2 SNTAGT. V lost 4 bases and J 0 bases, leaving 14 bases between the germline ends. Written as DNA, the CDR3 is TGTGCCAGCAGTGCCACAAGCGGAACCAGCACAGATACGCAGTATTTT. Protein: CASSATSGTSTDTQYF.

A few counts support this clone. The chain has TRBV5-1 and TRBJ2-7, with a weak D call TRBD2 (5 bases). Looked up from germline, CDR1 is SGHRS and CDR2 is YFSETQ. Trimming removed 0 bases from V and 0 bases from J, with 7 bases in between. This CDR3 region has 14 residues. The CDR3 reads CASSLEGSSYEQYF. Written as DNA, the CDR3 is TGCGCCAGCAGCTTGGAAGGGAGCTCCTACGAGCAGTACTTC.

The chain joins TRBV7-2 to TRBJ2-7; 8 positions agree with TRBD2. The trim removed 3 bases at V and 7 bases at J, leaving 11 bases unmatched. The CDR3 consists of 15 residues. Germline-derived CDR1 and CDR2 are SGHTA and FQGNSA. CDR3 sequence (DNA): TGTGCCAGCAGCTTTAGATCGGGAGGGCCAGAAGAGCAGTACTTC. Translating gives CASSFRSGGPEEQYF.